The next 27 T cell receptor beta chains were all read from a single sample in a study of cytomegalovirus exposure and HLA in healthy donors. PCR employed 60 Vbeta and 13 Jbeta primers. Profiled with immunoSEQ multiplex PCR; TCRdb holds only in-frame clones, not every one. The repertoire holds roughly 110,000 clones, with roughly 70% as singletons. Sequencing input: PBMCs. Receptors originate from a woman in her thirties or forties in good health and CMV-seropositive.

The CDR3 region is CASSVEVGGAGNEQFF. The CDR3 region has the DNA TGTGCCAGCAGCGTAGAGGTCGGGGGGGCCGGGAATGAGCAGTTCTTC. This chain joins TRBV9 and TRBJ2-1; 8 nucleotides agree with TRBD2. CDR1 and CDR2 from the germline V gene are SGDLS and YYNGEE. J gave up 7 bases and V 0 bases, and 9 bases lay outside the gene matches. The CDR3 spans 16 residues. Using reference TRBV9 and TRBJ2-1 for the parts outside the CDR3, the full variable domain is DSGVTQTPKHLITATGQRVTLRCSPRSGDLSVYWYQQSLDQGLQFLIQYYNGEERAKGNILERFSAQQFPDLHSELNLSSLELGDSALYFCASSVEVGGAGNEQFFGPGTRLTVL.

The chain combines TRBV7-9 with TRBJ2-3; D gene uncertain. Deletions cut 2 bases from V and 1 base from J, with 7 bases between. Germline assignment: CDR1 SEHNR and CDR2 FQNEAQ (reference sequence). The CDR3 contains 14 residues. This chain's CDR3 is CASSLIPGTDTQYF. The CDR3 DNA follows: TGTGCCAGCAGCTTAATCCCGGGCACAGATACGCAGTATTTT.

V gene TRBV19 combines with J gene TRBJ1-1; D possibly corresponds to TRBD1 (5 bases). This CDR3 spans 13 amino acids. Germline V lookup: CDR1 LNHDA, CDR2 SQIVND (reference sequence). V was trimmed by 3 bases and J by 3 bases, leaving 8 bases between them. The DNA of the CDR3 is TGTGCCAGTAGTATGGGGCAGCACACTGAAGCTTTCTTT. This gives the protein CASSMGQHTEAFF.

The J gene is TRBJ1-2, the V gene TRBV9; D is undetermined. With 0 bases removed from V and 2 bases from J, the gap between germline ends came to 8 bases. This CDR3 spans 14 amino acids. The germline gives CDR1 SGDLS, CDR2 YYNGEE. Here the CDR3 reads CASSVAPENYGYTF. In nucleotides, the CDR3 is TGTGCCAGCAGCGTAGCTCCGGAGAACTATGGCTACACCTTC.

CDR3 sequence reads: CASSQTGGLSRGHTEAFF. The CDR3 bases are TGTGCCAGCAGCCAAACGGGGGGGTTATCTCGGGGCCACACTGAAGCTTTCTTT. The chain links TRBV7-3 to TRBJ1-1, with a possible D match to TRBD1 (5 bases). The V gene's germline CDR1 is SGHTA and CDR2 FQGTGA. The CDR3 covers 18 residues. Trimming removed 5 bases at V and 3 bases at J, with 25 bases between.

This clone was observed a few times. The rearrangement uses TRBV6-5 and TRBJ2-5, with 7 bases that match TRBD1. Near its end, the DNA agrees better with TRBJ2-7, so the J call may be wrong. Germline V gene sequence: CDR1 MNHEY, CDR2 SVGAGI. The CDR3 is made up of 15 amino acids. This chain's CDR3 is CASSYGQVSSYEQYF. The CDR3 DNA follows: TGTGCCAGCAGTTACGGACAGGTTAGCTCCTACGAGCAGTACTTC.

The chain links TRBV30 to TRBJ2-7, with D perhaps matching TRBD2 (6 bases). V lost 1 base, J lost 1 base, and 11 bases lay in between. Germline CDR1 reads GTSNPN; CDR2 reads SVGIG (reference sequence). The CDR3 is 14 amino acids. CDR3 amino acids: CAWSDGTVSYEQYF. In DNA form, the CDR3 reads TGTGCCTGGAGTGACGGGACTGTATCCTACGAGCAGTACTTC.

The chain couples TRBV5-1 to TRBJ2-5; D is unclear. V was clipped by 7 bases and J by 2 bases, with 6 bases between them. CDR1 SGHRS and CDR2 YFSETQ come from the germline V gene. CDR3 length: 11 residues. The CDR3 DNA reads as TGCGCCAGCGGCCTTCAAGAGACCCAGTACTTC. The encoded protein is CASGLQETQYF.

This chain links TRBV5-1 with TRBJ1-1; no clear D. V lost 5 bases, J lost 1 base, and 9 bases lay in between. The germline V gene encodes CDR1 SGHRS and CDR2 YFSETQ. The CDR3 runs 13 residues. The CDR3 coding sequence is TGCGCCAGCAGGGAGCCCGCGAACACTGAAGCTTTCTTT. Protein product: CASREPANTEAFF.

The sample holds a few counts of this clone. This chain uses TRBV5-1 with TRBJ1-5; 8 nucleotides line up with TRBD1. V trimming: 2 bases; J trimming: 5 bases; junction bases outside the gene matches: 0. The CDR3 loop spans 13 amino acids. CDR1 and CDR2 from the germline V gene are SGHRS and YFSETQ. The CDR3 is CASSLQGDQPQHF. In DNA form, the CDR3 reads TGCGCCAGCAGCTTACAGGGGGATCAGCCCCAGCATTTT.

The chain employs TRBV29-1 and TRBJ2-3; 9 bases are a match to TRBD2. CDR1 SQVTM and CDR2 ANQGSEA come from the germline V gene. V shed 4 bases, J shed 0 bases, and the junction held 23 bases outside the gene matches. The CDR3 consists of 21 residues. This CDR3 is CSVAASGDIPIVYTSTDTQYF. The CDR3 region has the DNA TGCAGCGTTGCGGCTAGCGGGGATATACCGATAGTCTATACTAGCACAGATACGCAGTATTTT.

Only one count was recorded for this clone. The rearrangement links TRBV5-1 to TRBJ1-2; D not certain. The CDR3 has 14 residues. CDR1 SGHRS and CDR2 YFSETQ come from the germline V gene. The V end lost 1 base, the J end lost 2 bases, and 9 bases lay between the germline ends. CDR3 loop: CASSLTVTNYGYTF. The CDR3 DNA reads TGCGCCAGCAGCTTGACAGTGACCAACTATGGCTACACCTTC.

The chain is built from TRBV29-1 and TRBJ2-6; D unresolved. CDR1 is SQVTM, CDR2 ANQGSEA, per germline. V lost 3 bases and J lost 0, with 6 bases in between. This CDR3 spans 14 amino acids. The CDR3 DNA follows: TGCAGCGTTGACCTCCTCTCTGGGGCCAACGTCCTGACTTTC. Its protein is CSVDLLSGANVLTF.

This chain connects TRBV5-6 to TRBJ2-3; 8 bases fit TRBD2. Germline V gene sequence: CDR1 SGHDT, CDR2 YYEEEE. J was trimmed by 3 bases and V by 3 bases; bases with no gene match: 3. The CDR3 covers 14 residues. DNA of the CDR3: TGTGCCAGCAGCTGGGGGACTAGAACAGATACGCAGTATTTT. This gives the protein CASSWGTRTDTQYF.

This chain connects TRBV6-6 to TRBJ2-7, with 11 positions matching TRBD1. The CDR3 sequence is 15 residues long. The germline CDR1 and CDR2 sequences are MNHNY and SVGAGI (reference sequence). V was pared by 5 bases and J by 2 bases, with 5 bases of the junction left unmatched. The DNA for the CDR3 is TGTGCCAGCAGTGACCCGGGACAGGGGGCCTACGAGCAGTACTTC. It codes for CASSDPGQGAYEQYF.

This chain joins TRBV19 and TRBJ2-3, with D tentatively TRBD1 (5 bases). The germline gives CDR1 LNHDA, CDR2 SQIVND (reference sequence). This CDR3 is 10 amino acids long. This CDR3 is CGAGPDTQYF. For the CDR3, the DNA is TGTGGTGCAGGGCCAGATACGCAGTATTTT.

Only one count was recorded for this clone. CDR3 residues: CASSPTSGGAYF. The CDR3 DNA reads TGTGCCAGCAGCCCCACTAGCGGGGGGGCGTATTTT. The V call is TRBV7-3, the J call TRBJ2-3; 13 positions agree with TRBD2. The ends lost 5 bases at V and 14 bases at J; junction bases unmatched: 4. Germline CDR1 reads SGHTA; CDR2 reads FQGTGA. The CDR3 totals 12 residues.

The chain carries TRBV19 and TRBJ1-6; 9 nucleotides match TRBD1. The trim removed 8 bases at V and 3 bases at J, leaving 5 bases unmatched. This CDR3 has 15 residues. Germline CDR1 LNHDA, CDR2 SQIVND (reference sequence). This CDR3 reads CASGRTGDYNSPLHF. CDR3 in DNA: TGTGCCAGTGGGCGGACAGGGGACTATAATTCACCCCTCCACTTT.

The chain uses TRBV9 and TRBJ2-2; TRBD2 agrees at 9 bases. CDR3 length: 18 residues. Germline lookup yields CDR1 SGDLS and CDR2 YYNGEE. Trimming took 4 bases from V and 4 from J; bases not matched to a gene: 14. CDR3 coding DNA: TGTGCCAGCAGCTCTCGGAGGGCGGGGGGGAGCCTCACCGGGGAGCTGTTTTTT. Translation: CASSSRRAGGSLTGELFF. Full variable domain (rest looked up from reference TRBV9 and TRBJ2-2): DSGVTQTPKHLITATGQRVTLRCSPRSGDLSVYWYQQSLDQGLQFLIQYYNGEERAKGNILERFSAQQFPDLHSELNLSSLELGDSALYFCASSSRRAGGSLTGELFFGEGSRLTVL.

CDR3 residues: CASSSSLDSGDEKLFF. The CDR3 DNA reads as TGTGCCAGCAGCTCTTCCCTGGACAGTGGAGATGAAAAACTGTTTTTT. The rearrangement links TRBV13 to TRBJ1-4; maybe TRBD1 (6 bases). Looked up from germline, CDR1 is PRHDT and CDR2 is FYEKMQ (reference sequence). With 4 bases removed from V and 6 bases from J, the gap between germline ends came to 18 bases. The CDR3 has 16 amino acids.

J is TRBJ1-2 and V is TRBV5-1, with D tentatively TRBD1 (6 bases). The V gene's germline CDR1 is SGHRS and CDR2 YFSETQ. The CDR3 has 13 residues. Trimming took 3 bases from V and 2 from J, leaving 8 bases between them. CDR3 region: CASSWDINYGYTF. Here the CDR3 DNA reads TGCGCCAGCAGCTGGGACATCAACTATGGCTACACCTTC.

The genes are TRBV7-3 and TRBJ2-3, with a weak D call TRBD2 (5 bases). Germline V gene data show CDR1 as SGHTA and CDR2 as FQGTGA. The V end was cut by 5 bases, the J end by 2 bases, with 11 bases between. This CDR3 is 14 amino acids long. CDR3 sequence (DNA): TGTGCCAGCAGCCCAGGACTTTCCACAGATACGCAGTATTTT. Protein product: CASSPGLSTDTQYF.

This clone was seen a handful of times. V is TRBV6-1 and J is TRBJ1-5; D possibly corresponds to TRBD1 (6 bases). Germline lookup yields CDR1 MNHNS and CDR2 SASEGT. V lost 11 bases and J 6 bases, leaving 17 bases between the germline ends. This CDR3 contains 13 residues. The DNA of the CDR3 is TGTGCCGGGGGGGCAAGGTATAGTCAGCCCCAGCATTTT. Encoded protein: CAGGARYSQPQHF.

The gene calls are TRBV18 and TRBJ1-2, with 8 bases that match TRBD1. Germline-derived CDR1 and CDR2 are KGHSH and LQKENI. CDR3 length: 16 amino acids. The V and J ends lost 5 bases and 7 bases, in that order; junction bases with no gene match: 15. CDR3 in DNA: TGTGCCAGCTCATCAATAAAGCACGGACAGGGTTTTGGCTACACCTTC. Translation gives CASSSIKHGQGFGYTF. Full variable domain (rest looked up from reference TRBV18 and TRBJ1-2): NAGVMQNPRHLVRRRGQEARLRCSPMKGHSHVYWYRQLPEEGLKFMVYLQKENIIDESGMPKERFSAEFPKEGPSILRIQQVVRGDSAAYFCASSSIKHGQGFGYTFGSGTRLTVV.

The chain carries TRBV15 and TRBJ1-5; 9 nucleotides align to TRBD1. V shed 3 bases, J shed 6 bases, and the junction held 6 bases outside the gene matches. There are 15 residues in the CDR3. Germline CDR1 reads LNHNV; CDR2 reads YYDKDF (reference sequence). The CDR3 nucleotides read TGTGCCACCAGCAGGGGACAGGGCCAGGGTCAGCCCCAGCATTTT. It is translated as CATSRGQGQGQPQHF.

This chain connects TRBV5-5 to TRBJ1-3; the match to TRBD1 covers 7 bases. The CDR3 is made up of 16 amino acids. The trim removed 4 bases at V and 3 bases at J, leaving 10 bases unmatched. CDR1 is SGHKS and CDR2 is YYEKEE in the germline V gene (reference sequence). CDR3 sequence: CASSLNDRVSGNTIYF. The CDR3 DNA reads TGTGCCAGCAGCCTTAACGACAGGGTTAGTGGAAACACCATATATTTT.

V is TRBV4-2 and J is TRBJ2-3; D possibly corresponds to TRBD2 (6 bases). The V and J ends lost 0 bases and 4 bases respectively, with 11 bases between them. The CDR3 spans 15 residues. In germline, CDR1 is LGHNA, CDR2 YNFKEQ. For the CDR3, the DNA is TGTGCCAGCAGCCAAGAACCCGGGGGAGCAGATACGCAGTATTTT. It codes for CASSQEPGGADTQYF.